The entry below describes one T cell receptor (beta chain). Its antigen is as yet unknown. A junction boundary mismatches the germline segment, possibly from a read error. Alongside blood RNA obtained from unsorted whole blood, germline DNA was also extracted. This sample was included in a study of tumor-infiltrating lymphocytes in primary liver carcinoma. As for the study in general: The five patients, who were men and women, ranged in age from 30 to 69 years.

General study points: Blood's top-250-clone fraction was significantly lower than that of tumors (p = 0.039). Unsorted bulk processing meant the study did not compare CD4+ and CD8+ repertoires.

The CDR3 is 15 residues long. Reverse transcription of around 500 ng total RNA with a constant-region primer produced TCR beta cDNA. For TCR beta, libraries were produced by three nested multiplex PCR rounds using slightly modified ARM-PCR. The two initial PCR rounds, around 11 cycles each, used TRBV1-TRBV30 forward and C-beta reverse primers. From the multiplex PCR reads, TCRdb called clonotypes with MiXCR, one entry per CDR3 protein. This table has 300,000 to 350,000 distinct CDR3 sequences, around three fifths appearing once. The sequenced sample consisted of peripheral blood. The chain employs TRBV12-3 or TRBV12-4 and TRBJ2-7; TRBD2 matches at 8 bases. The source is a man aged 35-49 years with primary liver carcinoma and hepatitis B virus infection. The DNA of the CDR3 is TGTGCCAGCAGTTTAGCAGCGGGGGTAGCCTACGAGCACTACTTC. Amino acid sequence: CASSLAAGVAYEHYF.